This entry lists 25 T cell receptor beta chains sequenced from one sample in a study of blood T cell repertoires in COVID-19. The repertoire was sequenced with immunoSEQ multiplex PCR; TCRdb's copy has only in-frame clones and lacks some. The sample records tens of thousands of clones, roughly 90% being singletons. Source material: peripheral blood. Receptors originate from a woman aged 55 to 70 with acute or convalescent COVID-19.

J is TRBJ2-1 and V is TRBV19, with 11 bases fitting TRBD2. V trimming: 7 bases; J trimming: 7 bases; junction bases outside the gene matches: 15. The CDR3 is 17 amino acids. Germline-derived CDR1 and CDR2 are LNHDA and SQIVND (reference sequence). The CDR3 here is CASKDPGLAGGRNEQFF. CDR3 nucleotides: TGTGCCAGTAAAGACCCGGGGCTAGCGGGAGGACGGAATGAGCAGTTCTTC.

V usage is TRBV9 and J usage is TRBJ2-3, with 12 bases that match TRBD2. V lost 4 bases to trimming and J lost 3 bases; unmatched junction nucleotides: 3. CDR1 and CDR2 from the germline V gene are SGDLS and YYNGEE. The CDR3 runs to 15 residues. CDR3 protein: CASSPTSGSTDTQYF. The CDR3 DNA reads TGTGCCAGCAGCCCGACTAGCGGGAGTACAGATACGCAGTATTTT.

V gene TRBV2 combines with J gene TRBJ2-3; 11 bases are shared with TRBD2. The CDR3 extends over 18 amino acids. The V and J ends lost 3 bases and 7 bases, in that order; junction bases with no gene match: 15. Per germline, CDR1 SNHLY and CDR2 FYNNEI. This CDR3 is CASSETSGISLSWYTQYF. CDR3 sequence (DNA): TGTGCCAGCAGTGAGACTAGCGGGATTTCCCTCTCTTGGTATACGCAGTATTTT.

The chain carries TRBV27 and TRBJ2-4; 8 bases align to TRBD2. CDR1 and CDR2 (germline): MNHEY, SMNVEV (reference sequence). The CDR3 totals 15 residues. Trimming at V came to 6 bases and at J to 4 bases, leaving 8 bases not matched to a gene. CDR3 in DNA: TGTGCCAGCAGAGGGGTAGCGGGAACTAAAAACATTCAGTACTTC. Translating it yields CASRGVAGTKNIQYF.

The chain has TRBV5-1 and TRBJ1-6; no firm D call. V shed 1 base and J shed 8 bases, with 13 bases lying between them. The CDR3 is 15 amino acids. Germline-derived CDR1 and CDR2 are SGHRS and YFSETQ. CDR3 sequence reads: CASSLSGKKDSPLHF. The CDR3 nucleotides read TGCGCCAGCAGCTTGTCCGGGAAAAAGGATTCACCCCTCCACTTT.

This chain connects TRBV28 to TRBJ1-3, with a weak D call TRBD1 (5 bases). The germline CDR1 and CDR2 sequences are MDHEN and SYDVKM. CDR3 length: 15 amino acids. With 2 bases removed from V and 1 base from J, the gap between germline ends came to 9 bases. The CDR3 nucleotides read TGTGCCAGCAGTTTACGCAGGGTATCTGGAAACACCATATATTTT. It translates to CASSLRRVSGNTIYF. The full variable domain, in which reference TRBV28 and TRBJ1-3 provide the parts outside the CDR3, is DVKVTQSSRYLVKRTGEKVFLECVQDMDHENMFWYRQDPGLGLRLIYFSYDVKMKEKGDIPEGYSVSREKKERFSLILESASTNQTSMYLCASSLRRVSGNTIYFGEGSWLTVV.

This clone was counted a few times. The V call is TRBV7-8, the J call TRBJ1-1, with D unclear. CDR1 is SGHVS, CDR2 FQNEAQ, per germline. Trimming pared 5 bases from V and 11 bases from J, leaving 15 bases between. This CDR3 is 12 amino acids long. The CDR3 DNA reads TGTGCCAGCAGCCCCCCGGGTTCTATCGCTTTCTTT. Translated: CASSPPGSIAFF.

The chain combines TRBV6-1 with TRBJ2-5, with TRBD1 matching over 8 bases. V trimming: 3 bases; J trimming: 5 bases; junction bases outside the gene matches: 14. The germline CDR1 and CDR2 sequences are MNHNS and SASEGT. There are 17 residues in the CDR3. The CDR3 region is CASSEHRGDSSPETQYF. The CDR3 coding sequence is TGTGCCAGCAGTGAGCACAGGGGGGATTCGTCGCCGGAGACCCAGTACTTC.

This rearrangement joins TRBV9 to TRBJ1-1; no definite D call. This CDR3 is built from 15 residues. The germline CDR1 and CDR2 sequences are SGDLS and YYNGEE. V lost 0 bases and J 1 base, leaving 10 bases between the germline ends. The CDR3 DNA reads as TGTGCCAGCAGCGTAGCAGACTTACCGAACACTGAAGCTTTCTTT. It is translated as CASSVADLPNTEAFF.

This chain uses TRBV5-1 with TRBJ2-5; 7 bases are a match to TRBD2. This CDR3 is 14 amino acids long. The V and J ends lost 3 bases and 5 bases, in that order; junction bases with no gene match: 7. CDR1 is SGHRS and CDR2 is YFSETQ in the germline V gene. The CDR3 loop reads CASSSGGSGETQYF. The CDR3 DNA follows: TGCGCCAGCAGCTCCGGGGGGAGCGGTGAGACCCAGTACTTC.

V and J are TRBV5-1 and TRBJ1-6; 7 positions agree with TRBD1. The CDR3 loop spans 13 amino acids. Germline CDR1 and CDR2: SGHRS and YFSETQ. The V and J ends lost 4 bases and 8 bases, in that order; junction bases with no gene match: 3. CDR3 in DNA: TGCGCCAGCAGCAGAGACAGGGATTCACCCCTCCACTTT. Protein: CASSRDRDSPLHF.

The gene calls are TRBV2 and TRBJ2-3; D uncertain. Trimming pared 3 bases from V and 0 bases from J, leaving 10 bases between. This CDR3 spans 15 amino acids. Germline CDR1 and CDR2: SNHLY and FYNNEI. CDR3 DNA: TGTGCCAGCAGTGATTATGTACTTAGCACAGATACGCAGTATTTT. Protein sequence: CASSDYVLSTDTQYF.

The chain employs TRBV18 and TRBJ1-4, with unresolved D. Germline CDR1 and CDR2: KGHSH and LQKENI. The V and J ends lost 3 bases and 3 bases respectively, with 11 bases between them. The CDR3 loop spans 15 amino acids. In DNA, the CDR3 is TGTGCCAGCTCACCCAACCTAGAATCTAATGAAAAACTGTTTTTT. Protein sequence: CASSPNLESNEKLFF.

The chain recombines TRBV6-6 with TRBJ1-3; D is perhaps TRBD1 (6 bases). CDR3 length: 15 amino acids. Germline V gene data show CDR1 as MNHNY and CDR2 as SVGAGI (reference sequence). V lost 4 bases and J 0 bases, leaving 10 bases between the germline ends. The CDR3 loop is CASSSQGSSGNTIYF. CDR3 nucleotide sequence: TGTGCCAGCAGTTCACAGGGCAGCTCTGGAAACACCATATATTTT.

The chain couples TRBV6-5 to TRBJ1-4; a possible D gene is TRBD1 (6 bases). From germline, CDR1 is MNHEY and CDR2 SVGAGI. The V and J ends lost 4 bases and 0 bases respectively, with 9 bases between them. This CDR3 is 15 amino acids long. CDR3 in amino acids: CASSSTGPTNEKLFF. The DNA for the CDR3 is TGTGCCAGCAGTTCGACAGGCCCAACTAATGAAAAACTGTTTTTT.

J is TRBJ2-1 and V is TRBV27; 10 nucleotides line up with TRBD1. V lost 7 bases, J lost 7 bases, and 7 bases stayed unmatched. CDR3 length equals 14 residues. The germline V gene has CDR1 MNHEY and CDR2 SMNVEV (reference sequence). CDR3 region: CASIRQGAVNEQFF. CDR3 coding DNA: TGTGCCAGCATCAGACAGGGGGCGGTTAATGAGCAGTTCTTC.

The CDR3 DNA follows: TGTGCCAGCTCTCTTGAGGCTCGAGGCATTCATGGCTACACCTTC. This encodes CASSLEARGIHGYTF. The chain carries TRBV18 and TRBJ1-2; D remains unclear. Trimming stripped 6 bases from V and 6 bases from J, with 20 bases between. Germline-derived CDR1 and CDR2 are KGHSH and LQKENI. The CDR3 runs 15 residues.

This chain joins TRBV28 and TRBJ1-2, with TRBD1 as a possible D gene (6 bases). V was clipped by 3 bases and J by 3 bases, with 11 bases between them. This CDR3 has 14 amino acids. Germline CDR1 MDHEN, CDR2 SYDVKM. The CDR3 loop is CASSFRAGDYGYTF. CDR3 in DNA: TGTGCCAGCAGTTTTCGGGCAGGGGACTATGGCTACACCTTC.

This rearrangement joins TRBV10-3 to TRBJ2-6, with D tentatively TRBD2 (6 bases). The germline V and J ends were trimmed by 6 bases and 0 bases, with 21 bases remaining between them. Germline lookup yields CDR1 ENHRY and CDR2 SYGVKD. The CDR3 loop spans 19 amino acids. The CDR3 spells CAIRGSLGTDYSGANVLTF. The CDR3, as DNA: TGTGCCATCAGGGGCTCCCTTGGGACGGACTACTCTGGGGCCAACGTCCTGACTTTC.

This clone appeared once. The genes are TRBV7-6 and TRBJ2-3; 7 bases map to TRBD1. The germline V gene has CDR1 SGHVS and CDR2 FNYEAQ. Losses at the gene ends were 3 bases for V and 2 bases for J; bases not matched to a gene: 5. This CDR3 region has 15 residues. CDR3 residues: CASSLGQPNTDTQYF. The CDR3 bases are TGTGCCAGCAGCTTGGGACAGCCTAACACAGATACGCAGTATTTT.

V usage is TRBV4-1 and J usage is TRBJ1-2; D unresolved. Germline CDR1 MGHRA, CDR2 YSYEKL. The CDR3 sequence is 15 residues long. V lost 1 base and J 8 bases, leaving 17 bases between the germline ends. CDR3 protein: CASSQVPDGARGYTF. In DNA, the CDR3 is TGCGCCAGCAGCCAAGTCCCCGATGGTGCGCGGGGCTACACCTTC.

The V and J genes are TRBV18 and TRBJ1-1; no reliable D call. Per germline, CDR1 KGHSH and CDR2 LQKENI. Trimming removed 3 bases at V and 3 bases at J, with 14 bases between. The CDR3 loop spans 15 amino acids. This CDR3 is CASSPIVSVDTEAFF. The CDR3, as DNA: TGTGCCAGCTCACCGATAGTATCCGTGGACACTGAAGCTTTCTTT.

J is TRBJ1-4 and V is TRBV19, with TRBD1 matching 7 bases. V was clipped by 6 bases and J by 5 bases; unmatched bases: 6. CDR3 length: 14 residues. From germline, CDR1 is LNHDA and CDR2 SQIVND (reference sequence). The CDR3 region has the DNA TGTGCCAGTAGGAGACAGGGACCAAATGAAAAACTGTTTTTT. Translation gives CASRRQGPNEKLFF.

The chain has TRBV18 and TRBJ1-3; D may be TRBD1 (5 bases). The CDR3 contains 16 residues. Trimming removed 2 bases at V and 0 bases at J, with 11 bases between. Germline V gene data show CDR1 as KGHSH and CDR2 as LQKENI. CDR3 nucleotide sequence: TGTGCCAGCTCACCAACCTCAGGGAACTCTGGAAACACCATATATTTT. Protein sequence: CASSPTSGNSGNTIYF.

The chain joins TRBV29-1 to TRBJ2-5; maybe TRBD1 (6 bases). Germline V gives CDR1 SQVTM, CDR2 ANQGSEA. The germline V and J ends were trimmed by 6 bases and 0 bases, with 11 bases remaining between them. The CDR3 loop spans 13 amino acids. CDR3 amino acids: CSVHDRYQETQYF. CDR3 nucleotide sequence: TGCAGCGTCCATGACAGGTACCAAGAGACCCAGTACTTC.